This T cell receptor beta chain was identified in a study of metastatic and nonmetastatic thyroid tumors. General study results and limits: Malignant thyroid tumors reportedly had TCR beta diversity that was significantly higher than in benign nodules, in blood and tumor.

None of the patients had undergone any treatment ahead of thyroid surgery. TCRdb re-analyzed the PCR reads using MiXCR. This sample carries over 35,000 clones, roughly a sixth of them seen once, and the ten largest clones take 8% to 10%. Germline V gene data show CDR1 as ENHRY and CDR2 as SYGVKD. CDR3 length equals 18 residues. V lost 3 bases to trimming and J lost 0 bases, with 17 bases between them. Many counts were recorded for this clone. Its antigen is currently unknown. The clonotype originates from a female donor with papillary thyroid cancer or a benign thyroid nodule (not recorded which). Some clones in this sample may be carry-over from other donors' samples. V and J are TRBV10-3 and TRBJ2-2, with TRBD2 as a possible D gene (6 bases). Sequenced material: tumor tissue. DNA for the CDR3: TGTGCCATCAGTGATAGAATTACTAGCAGTACGAACACCGGGGAGCTGTTTTTT. Its translation is CAISDRITSSTNTGELFF.